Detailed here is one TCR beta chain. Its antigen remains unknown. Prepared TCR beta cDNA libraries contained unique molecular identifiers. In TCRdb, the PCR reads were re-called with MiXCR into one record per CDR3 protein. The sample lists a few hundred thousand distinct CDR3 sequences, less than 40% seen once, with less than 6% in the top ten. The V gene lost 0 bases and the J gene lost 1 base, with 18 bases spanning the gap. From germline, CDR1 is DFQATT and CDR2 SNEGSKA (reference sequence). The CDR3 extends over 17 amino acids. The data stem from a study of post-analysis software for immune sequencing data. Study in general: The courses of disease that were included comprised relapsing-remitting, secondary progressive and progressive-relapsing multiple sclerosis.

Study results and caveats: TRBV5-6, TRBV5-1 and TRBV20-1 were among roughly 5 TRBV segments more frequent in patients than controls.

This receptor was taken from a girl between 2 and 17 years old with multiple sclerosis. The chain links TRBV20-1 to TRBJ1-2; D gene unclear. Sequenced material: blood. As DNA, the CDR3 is TGCAGTGCTAGAGATTACGAGGCAGAAACGAGTAACTATGGCTACACCTTC. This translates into CSARDYEAETSNYGYTF.